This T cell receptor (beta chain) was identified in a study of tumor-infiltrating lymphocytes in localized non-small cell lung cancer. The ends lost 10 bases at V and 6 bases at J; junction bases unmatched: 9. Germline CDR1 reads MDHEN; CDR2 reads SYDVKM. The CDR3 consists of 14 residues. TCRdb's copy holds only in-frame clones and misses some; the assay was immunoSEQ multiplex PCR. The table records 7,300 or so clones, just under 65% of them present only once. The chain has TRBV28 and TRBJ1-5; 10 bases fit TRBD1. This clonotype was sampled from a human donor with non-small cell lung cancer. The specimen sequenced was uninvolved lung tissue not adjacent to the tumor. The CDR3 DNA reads TGTGCCACGAAGGACAGGGGGTCGGTTCAGCCCCAGCATTTT. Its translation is CATKDRGSVQPQHF.